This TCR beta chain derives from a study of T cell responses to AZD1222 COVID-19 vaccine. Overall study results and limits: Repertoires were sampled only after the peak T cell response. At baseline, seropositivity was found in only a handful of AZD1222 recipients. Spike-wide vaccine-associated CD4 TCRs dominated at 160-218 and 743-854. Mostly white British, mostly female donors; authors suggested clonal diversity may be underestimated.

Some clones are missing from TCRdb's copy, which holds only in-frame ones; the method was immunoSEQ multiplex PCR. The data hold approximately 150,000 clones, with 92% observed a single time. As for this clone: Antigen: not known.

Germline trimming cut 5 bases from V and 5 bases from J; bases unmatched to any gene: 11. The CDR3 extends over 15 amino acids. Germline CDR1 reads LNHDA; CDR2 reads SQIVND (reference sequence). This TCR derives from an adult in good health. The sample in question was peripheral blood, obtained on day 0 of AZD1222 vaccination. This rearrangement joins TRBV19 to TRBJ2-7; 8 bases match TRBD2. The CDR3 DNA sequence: TGTGCCAGTAGTCCCTCCGGGGGGGGATGGGACGAGCAGTACTTC. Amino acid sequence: CASSPSGGGWDEQYF.